A single sample gave rise to the 3 T cell receptor beta chains below, sequenced in a study of T cell responses to AZD1222 COVID-19 vaccine. Profiling relied on immunoSEQ multiplex PCR, and the TCRdb table lists in-frame clones only, not all of them. The sample includes more than 85,000 clones, about 94% seen only once; the top ten take around 3%. The specimen comprised peripheral blood, sampled 28 days after the second AZD1222 dose. These receptor sequences come from an adult who received the AZD1222 COVID-19 vaccine.

The gene calls are TRBV9 and TRBJ1-2; D is undetermined. V lost 1 base and J lost 4, with 11 bases in between. The CDR3 contains 14 residues. Germline V gives CDR1 SGDLS, CDR2 YYNGEE. CDR3 in amino acids: CASSVSRDSYGYTF. The CDR3 DNA is TGTGCCAGCAGCGTAAGTAGAGATTCCTATGGCTACACCTTC.

The sample holds one count of this clone. This sequence joins TRBV4-1 and TRBJ1-5; possible D gene TRBD1, 5 bases. The CDR3 covers 15 residues. Germline V gene data show CDR1 as MGHRA and CDR2 as YSYEKL. The V gene lost 5 bases and the J gene lost 7 bases, with 18 bases spanning the gap. CDR3 in DNA: TGCGCCAGCAGCTCCGGGGTTGCAGGGTACCAGCCCCAGCATTTT. Protein product: CASSSGVAGYQPQHF.

V gene TRBV5-6 combines with J gene TRBJ1-5, with D tentatively TRBD1 (5 bases). Per the germline V gene, CDR1 is SGHDT and CDR2 is YYEEEE. V gave up 3 bases and J gave up 7 bases, with 20 bases separating them. The CDR3 has 16 residues. The CDR3 sequence is CASSSAGTGIVQPQHF. In DNA form, the CDR3 reads TGTGCCAGCAGCTCTGCCGGGACGGGGATCGTACAGCCCCAGCATTTT. Full variable domain (remainder filled in from reference TRBV5-6 and TRBJ1-5): DAGVTQSPTHLIKTRGQQVTLRCSPKSGHDTVSWYQQALGQGPQFIFQYYEEEERQRGNFPDRFSGHQFPNYSSELNVNALLLGDSALYLCASSSAGTGIVQPQHFGDGTRLSIL.